The 22 T cell receptor beta chains below were found in one sample sequenced in a study of shared clonotypes between healthy human individuals. Terminally differentiated effector memory CD45RA+ cells were left out of the naive CD8 fraction, which was CD45RO-negative and positively selected for CCR7. Measured with immunoSEQ multiplex PCR; TCRdb has only the in-frame clones, and not every one. The sample lists just over 2,000,000 clones; over 85% were seen once. Sequencing was done on a sample of naive CD8+ T cells sorted from blood. These receptors came from a man aged 18 to 29 in good health.

This chain joins TRBV7-6 and TRBJ2-3; D is possibly TRBD2 (5 bases). V was trimmed by 2 bases and J by 5 bases, leaving 20 bases between them. Germline V CDR1 and CDR2: SGHVS, FNYEAQ. The CDR3 length is 17 residues. The CDR3 sequence is CASSLYEGGLFIDTQYF. The CDR3 coding sequence is TGTGCCAGCAGCTTATACGAGGGCGGGTTGTTCATAGATACGCAGTATTTT.

As to this clone: The sample contains more than one DNA sequence encoding this CDR3. V and J are TRBV6-5 and TRBJ2-1; D may be TRBD2 (6 bases). There are 12 residues in the CDR3. V was pared by 6 bases and J by 6 bases, with 9 bases between. CDR1 and CDR2 (germline): MNHEY, SVGAGI. The CDR3 nucleotides are TGTGCCAGCAGCCTGGGGGGCAATGAGCAGTTCTTC. Translation gives CASSLGGNEQFF.

The chain combines TRBV29-1 with TRBJ1-2, with 12 bases identical to TRBD1. CDR3 size: 15 residues. The trim removed 6 bases at V and 4 bases at J, leaving 9 bases unmatched. The germline gives CDR1 SQVTM, CDR2 ANQGSEA. The CDR3 nucleotides read TGCAGCGTCCACACCGGGACAGGGGGCGTCTATGGCTACACCTTC. This encodes CSVHTGTGGVYGYTF.

Details on this clone: The sample carries other DNA sequences with the same CDR3. The chain uses TRBV9 and TRBJ1-1; no reliable D call. Trimming cost V 0 bases and J 4 bases, with 10 bases left between them. The germline V gene has CDR1 SGDLS and CDR2 YYNGEE. The CDR3 loop spans 14 amino acids. The DNA for the CDR3 is TGTGCCAGCAGCGTAGGGAGGGTGGGCACTGAAGCTTTCTTT. Its protein is CASSVGRVGTEAFF.

The rearrangement links TRBV7-2 to TRBJ2-3, with TRBD2 matching over 10 bases. The CDR3 contains 16 residues. Trimming at V came to 5 bases and at J to 4 bases, leaving 9 bases not matched to a gene. CDR1 and CDR2 from the germline V gene are SGHTA and FQGNSA. The CDR3 region has the DNA TGTGCCAGCAGCCCTATAGCGGGAGGACCGGCAGATACGCAGTATTTT. This sequence encodes CASSPIAGGPADTQYF.

V usage is TRBV20-1 and J usage is TRBJ2-7; unclear D gene. Looked up from germline, CDR1 is DFQATT and CDR2 is SNEGSKA (reference sequence). This CDR3 has 11 amino acids. The V and J ends lost 5 bases and 5 bases respectively, with 10 bases between them. CDR3 protein: CSAGSQNEQYF. The CDR3 coding sequence is TGCAGTGCTGGTTCCCAGAACGAGCAGTACTTC.

The chain links TRBV6-5 to TRBJ1-3; a weak D match, TRBD1 (5 bases). The germline CDR1 and CDR2 sequences are MNHEY and SVGAGI. V lost 5 bases and J 0 bases, leaving 8 bases between the germline ends. CDR3 length: 14 residues. The CDR3 loop is CASSQGGSGNTIYF. The CDR3 DNA follows: TGTGCCAGCAGTCAGGGAGGCTCTGGAAACACCATATATTTT.

This clone was observed once. The rearrangement joins TRBV7-2 to TRBJ1-5; D is perhaps TRBD1 (5 bases). V was cut by 5 bases and J by 0 bases, with 14 bases left in between. Germline loops: CDR1 SGHTA, CDR2 FQGNSA. This CDR3 is built from 16 residues. The CDR3 sequence: CASSRTGGYSNQPQHF. The CDR3 region has the DNA TGTGCCAGCAGCCGGACGGGGGGGTATAGCAATCAGCCCCAGCATTTT.

The V call is TRBV9, the J call TRBJ1-2; 9 nucleotides match TRBD1. Germline CDR1 SGDLS, CDR2 YYNGEE. This CDR3 is 16 amino acids long. The V and J ends lost 5 bases and 6 bases, in that order; junction bases with no gene match: 14. The CDR3 DNA reads TGTGCCAGCAGTCTTTTTTACAGACAGGGGGAAGATGGCTACACCTTC. Protein sequence: CASSLFYRQGEDGYTF.

The chain recombines TRBV5-1 with TRBJ2-2; D may be TRBD1 or TRBD2 (5 bases each). Germline V gene sequence: CDR1 SGHRS, CDR2 YFSETQ. The CDR3 loop spans 15 amino acids. V was trimmed by 4 bases and J by 4 bases, leaving 14 bases between them. The CDR3 sequence: CASSEGTYSTGELFF. DNA for the CDR3: TGCGCCAGCAGCGAGGGGACCTACTCCACCGGGGAGCTGTTTTTT.

The gene calls are TRBV4-1 and TRBJ2-3; D uncertain. The CDR3 is made up of 16 amino acids. Germline values: CDR1 MGHRA, CDR2 YSYEKL. Between the trimmed V and J ends, which lost 6 bases and 0 bases, there was a span of 16 bases. CDR3 region: CASSLRDGLSTDTQYF. CDR3 sequence (DNA): TGCGCCAGCAGTTTAAGAGACGGGTTGAGCACAGATACGCAGTATTTT.

The chain employs TRBV30 and TRBJ1-1, with 9 bases that match TRBD1. The CDR3 has 13 residues. CDR1 and CDR2 from the germline V gene are GTSNPN and SVGIG (reference sequence). V shed 3 bases, J shed 1 base, and the junction held 0 bases outside the gene matches. CDR3 DNA: TGTGCCTGGAGACAGGGGGCGAACACTGAAGCTTTCTTT. Translated: CAWRQGANTEAFF.

The chain couples TRBV30 to TRBJ2-1; TRBD2 matches at 9 bases. The CDR3 totals 14 residues. After removal of 3 bases from V and 9 bases from J, the junction contained 9 bases not matched to a gene. Germline V gene lookup returns CDR1 GTSNPN and CDR2 SVGIG (reference sequence). The CDR3 here is CAWRPGTSYAEQFF. CDR3 coding DNA: TGTGCCTGGAGACCGGGGACTAGCTACGCTGAGCAGTTCTTC. Supplemented by reference TRBV30 and TRBJ2-1, the full variable domain reads SQTIHQWPATLVQPVGSPLSLECTVEGTSNPNLYWYRQAAGRGLQLLFYSVGIGQISSEVPQNLSASRPQDRQFILSSKKLLLSDSGFYLCAWRPGTSYAEQFFGPGTRLTVL.

The chain joins TRBV7-9 to TRBJ2-7; TRBD1 is a possible D gene (6 bases). CDR3 length equals 16 residues. Deletions cut 0 bases from V and 2 bases from J, with 14 bases between. Germline loops: CDR1 SEHNR, CDR2 FQNEAQ (reference sequence). Here the CDR3 DNA reads TGTGCCAGCAGCTTAGCGTGGGAGACAGGCACCTACGAGCAGTACTTC. Its translation: CASSLAWETGTYEQYF.

The rearrangement links TRBV11-2 to TRBJ2-7; 7 bases line up with TRBD2. The CDR3 loop spans 15 amino acids. Trimming removed 0 bases from V and 2 bases from J; junction bases left unmatched: 4. Germline V CDR1 and CDR2: SGHAT, FQNNGV. CDR3 region: CASSLDVGTTYEQYF. In nucleotides, the CDR3 is TGTGCCAGCAGCTTAGATGTCGGGACTACCTACGAGCAGTACTTC.

This chain connects TRBV6-5 to TRBJ1-1; TRBD1 matches at 10 bases. Per germline, CDR1 MNHEY and CDR2 SVGAGI. The length of the CDR3 is 15 residues. Trimming removed 4 bases from V and 6 bases from J; junction bases left unmatched: 8. CDR3 sequence reads: CASSWVGQGFSEAFF. The CDR3 DNA is TGTGCCAGCAGTTGGGTGGGACAGGGGTTCTCTGAAGCTTTCTTT.

The rearrangement joins TRBV7-9 to TRBJ1-1, with D unclear. V gave up 5 bases and J gave up 1 base, with 14 bases separating them. Germline CDR1 reads SEHNR; CDR2 reads FQNEAQ (reference sequence). CDR3 length equals 15 residues. CDR3: CASSPLVGRNTEAFF. In DNA, the CDR3 is TGTGCCAGCAGCCCACTGGTGGGGAGGAACACTGAAGCTTTCTTT.

The DNA for the CDR3 is TGTGCCAGCAGCAACGGGGGCAGGCCCTTGGATGAGCAGTTCTTC. As protein: CASSNGGRPLDEQFF. The rearrangement uses TRBV21-1 and TRBJ2-1. TRBV21-1 is a pseudogene segment. CDR3 length equals 15 residues.

The V call is TRBV10-2, the J call TRBJ2-7; 8 bases are a match to TRBD2. Germline V gene lookup returns CDR1 WSHSY and CDR2 SAAADI. V gave up 6 bases and J gave up 6 bases; unmatched junction bases: 16. The CDR3 contains 16 residues. CDR3 in DNA: TGCGCCAGCAGCCCAGTTTTGACTAGCGCGGGCATCGAGCAGTACTTC. This codes for CASSPVLTSAGIEQYF.

The genes are TRBV2 and TRBJ2-7; D gene uncertain. Germline lookup yields CDR1 SNHLY and CDR2 FYNNEI. The CDR3 loop spans 13 amino acids. Trimming pared 6 bases from V and 0 bases from J, leaving 9 bases between. The CDR3 nucleotides read TGTGCCAGCAGCGCTACCCCCTCCTACGAGCAGTACTTC. It encodes CASSATPSYEQYF.

The chain couples TRBV5-4 to TRBJ2-1; 16 bases line up with TRBD2. The CDR3 runs to 17 residues. V gave up 4 bases and J gave up 8 bases; unmatched junction bases: 9. Germline lookup yields CDR1 SGHNT and CDR2 YYREEE (reference sequence). The chain's CDR3 is CASSPGTSGGAVDEQFF. DNA for the CDR3: TGTGCCAGCAGCCCGGGGACTAGCGGGGGGGCCGTCGATGAGCAGTTCTTC.

Only one count was recorded for this clone. The chain joins TRBV5-4 to TRBJ2-3; possibly TRBD1 or TRBD2 for D (6 bases each). Germline-derived CDR1 and CDR2 are SGHNT and YYREEE (reference sequence). The ends were cut back, 2 bases at V and 4 bases at J, with 14 bases in the middle. CDR3 length: 15 amino acids. The DNA of the CDR3 is TGTGCCAGCAGCTTTAAGGGGGGCCCCCCAGATACGCAGTATTTT. Translated: CASSFKGGPPDTQYF.